Listed here are 29 T cell receptor beta chains from one sample, sequenced in a study of regulatory T cells in long-lasting Graves disease. As to time point: newly diagnosed GD, antithyroid drugs for less than 3 months. RNA extracted from PBMCs served as the sequencing template. CDR3-region Arm-PCR and iRepertoire HTBI primers produced the TCR beta libraries. Each CDR3 protein gets one entry after TCRdb re-called the multiplex PCR reads with MiXCR. The sample yields under 450,000 distinct CDR3 sequences, 12% seen once. The sample was also linked to a second study, of T cells in Graves' hyperthyroidism and ophthalmopathy.

The sequencing used peripheral blood mononuclear cells (PBMCs), collected at new diagnosis, from a patient treated with antithyroid drugs. The receptors were gathered from a woman aged 18 to 35 with Graves disease.

This chain's CDR3 is CASSLGGHDYGYTF. CDR3 DNA: TGTGCCAGCAGCTTAGGGGGACACGACTATGGCTACACCTTC. V and J are TRBV13 and TRBJ1-2; perhaps TRBD1 as D (6 bases). V gave up 0 bases and J gave up 3 bases, with 8 bases separating them. The CDR3 is 14 residues long. Germline CDR1 reads PRHDT; CDR2 reads FYEKMQ (reference sequence).

This clonotype was counted a few times. This rearrangement joins TRBV12-3 or TRBV12-4 to TRBJ2-1; 8 bases match TRBD2. The ends lost 5 bases at V and 7 bases at J; junction bases unmatched: 13. This CDR3 spans 16 amino acids. This chain's CDR3 is CASSLLYGRASNEQFF. The CDR3 DNA reads as TGTGCCAGCAGTCTACTTTACGGGAGGGCCAGTAATGAGCAGTTCTTC.

This clonotype was detected ten times or more. This rearrangement joins TRBV6-1 to TRBJ1-5, with TRBD1 matching 7 bases. From germline, CDR1 is MNHNS and CDR2 SASEGT. The CDR3 spans 12 residues. The V gene end was trimmed by 10 bases and the J gene end by 2 bases; junction bases not matched to a gene: 2. DNA for the CDR3: TGTGCCAAGGGGGCAGGCAATCAGCCCCAGCATTTT. Protein product: CAKGAGNQPQHF.

There are many counts of this clonotype. V and J are TRBV10-3 and TRBJ2-2, with a possible D match to TRBD2 (6 bases). Germline V gene lookup returns CDR1 ENHRY and CDR2 SYGVKD. V was cut by 6 bases and J by 6 bases, with 20 bases left in between. The CDR3 loop spans 16 amino acids. In nucleotides, the CDR3 is TGTGCCATCAGCCCAAGAGGGACGAGCGGGTCCGGGGAGCTGTTTTTT. This codes for CAISPRGTSGSGELFF.

The rearrangement links TRBV3-1 to TRBJ1-3; TRBD1 might be the D (5 bases). The CDR3 is made up of 17 amino acids. Between the trimmed V and J ends, which lost 0 bases and 2 bases, there was a span of 14 bases. Germline lookup yields CDR1 LGHDT and CDR2 YNNKEL (reference sequence). CDR3: CASSQDLAGFTGNTIYF. CDR3 bases: TGTGCCAGCAGCCAAGATCTGGCAGGGTTTACTGGAAACACCATATATTTT.

There are a few counts of this clonotype. V usage is TRBV20-1 and J usage is TRBJ2-1, with 9 bases aligning to TRBD2. Trimming cost V 1 base and J 4 bases; bases outside gene matches: 17. The germline CDR1 and CDR2 sequences are DFQATT and SNEGSKA (reference sequence). The CDR3 length is 19 residues. As DNA, the CDR3 is TGCAGTGCTAGAGTCGAGTCAAGTAGCGGGAGATTATCTTACAATGAGCAGTTCTTC. Amino acid sequence: CSARVESSSGRLSYNEQFF.

This clonotype was seen many times. The chain couples TRBV7-9 to TRBJ2-7; the match to TRBD1 covers 9 bases. With 5 bases clipped from V and 3 bases from J, the junction kept 8 bases outside the gene matches. This CDR3 spans 15 amino acids. Germline V gene sequence: CDR1 SEHNR, CDR2 FQNEAQ (reference sequence). CDR3 sequence reads: CASSDRGTYFYEQYF. As DNA, the CDR3 is TGTGCCAGCAGCGACAGGGGGACCTACTTCTACGAGCAGTACTTC.

This chain uses TRBV9 with TRBJ1-3; D call uncertain. Germline V lookup: CDR1 SGDLS, CDR2 YYNGEE. V was clipped by 1 base and J by 4 bases, with 9 bases between them. The length of the CDR3 is 14 residues. The DNA for the CDR3 is TGTGCCAGCAGCGTAACGCTCGGAGGAAACACCATATATTTT. Its translation is CASSVTLGGNTIYF.

This clonotype appeared a few times. The chain links TRBV14 to TRBJ1-2, with a possible D match to TRBD1 (6 bases). V gave up 6 bases and J gave up 2 bases, with 16 bases separating them. From germline, CDR1 is SGHDN and CDR2 FVKESK. The CDR3 is 15 residues long. CDR3 region: CASSRLNRDNYGYTF. CDR3 nucleotides: TGTGCCAGCAGTCGCCTCAACAGGGACAACTATGGCTACACCTTC.

This clonotype appeared a few times. The chain carries TRBV11-2 and TRBJ2-2; D is unresolved. Germline V gives CDR1 SGHAT, CDR2 FQNNGV. The CDR3 is 15 residues long. Trimming shortened V by 3 bases and J by 0 bases, and 8 bases separated the two germline ends. CDR3 sequence reads: CASSFTISNTGELFF. For the CDR3, the DNA is TGTGCCAGCAGCTTTACTATATCGAACACCGGGGAGCTGTTTTTT.

CDR3 residues: CASRMTEGASSTKNIQYF. The DNA of the CDR3 is TGTGCCAGTAGGATGACTGAGGGGGCTAGTTCAACCAAAAACATTCAGTACTTC. The rearrangement uses TRBV19 and TRBJ2-4; 7 nucleotides match TRBD1. CDR1 is LNHDA and CDR2 is SQIVND in the germline V gene (reference sequence). The CDR3 spans 18 residues. V dropped 6 bases and J dropped 2; count of bases not matched to a gene: 16.

The chain has TRBV28 and TRBJ2-5; a possible D gene is TRBD2 (6 bases). This CDR3 has 16 amino acids. Looked up from germline, CDR1 is MDHEN and CDR2 is SYDVKM. Trimming cost V 6 bases and J 3 bases, with 20 bases left between them. This CDR3 is CASSQDLGGAEETQYF. CDR3 in DNA: TGTGCCAGCAGCCAGGACTTGGGCGGGGCCGAAGAGACCCAGTACTTC.

This clonotype was seen repeatedly, ten times or more. The DNA for the CDR3 is TGCAGTGCTAGGTCTCCGGGAACCTCGAACACCGGGGAGCTGTTTTTT. Translation: CSARSPGTSNTGELFF. This rearrangement joins TRBV20-1 to TRBJ2-2; weak D call: TRBD2 (5 bases). Trimming shortened V by 3 bases and J by 0 bases, and 14 bases separated the two germline ends. The germline V gene has CDR1 DFQATT and CDR2 SNEGSKA (reference sequence). The CDR3 contains 16 residues.

The sample holds many counts of this clonotype. This rearrangement joins TRBV20-1 to TRBJ1-1, with D hard to call. CDR1 is DFQATT and CDR2 is SNEGSKA in the germline V gene (reference sequence). The CDR3 is made up of 14 amino acids. V was shortened by 1 base and J by 3 bases, with 12 bases between the two germline ends. The CDR3 region is CSARGAGLHTEAFF. In DNA form, the CDR3 reads TGCAGTGCTAGAGGGGCCGGGCTGCACACTGAAGCTTTCTTT.

This CDR3 reads CASSISLPMNEQFF. The CDR3 nucleotides are TGTGCCAGTAGTATCAGCCTACCTATGAATGAGCAGTTCTTC. The genes are TRBV19 and TRBJ2-1, with D hard to call. The CDR3 consists of 14 residues. V shed 3 bases and J shed 7 bases, with 13 bases lying between them. From germline, CDR1 is LNHDA and CDR2 SQIVND (reference sequence). Supplemented by reference TRBV19 and TRBJ2-1, the full variable domain reads DGGITQSPKYLFRKEGQNVTLSCEQNLNHDAMYWYRQDPGQGLRLIYYSQIVNDFQKGDIAEGYSVSREKKESFPLTVTSAQKNPTAFYLCASSISLPMNEQFFGPGTRLTVL.

The sample holds many counts of this clonotype. The chain is built from TRBV7-8 and TRBJ1-6; tentatively, D is TRBD1 (6 bases). The CDR3 is 17 amino acids. V was trimmed by 4 bases and J by 10 bases, leaving 23 bases between them. Germline assignment: CDR1 SGHVS and CDR2 FQNEAQ. The CDR3 DNA follows: TGTGCCAGCAGCTACGAGTTCCAGGGGCTAATAGGCTCACCCCTCCACTTT. Amino acids: CASSYEFQGLIGSPLHF.

This clonotype appeared once. The chain recombines TRBV4-1 with TRBJ1-5, with TRBD1 identical over 8 bases. J was trimmed by 3 bases and V by 5 bases; bases with no gene match: 6. This CDR3 has 15 residues. Germline lookup yields CDR1 MGHRA and CDR2 YSYEKL. CDR3: CASSIQGAVNQPQHF. CDR3 DNA: TGCGCCAGCAGCATCCAGGGGGCGGTCAATCAGCCCCAGCATTTT.

This clonotype has a count of ten or more. The chain is built from TRBV11-3 and TRBJ1-1; the match to TRBD1 covers 7 bases. With V trimmed by 4 bases and J by 0 bases, 2 bases remained unmatched. The CDR3 totals 14 residues. Per the germline V gene, CDR1 is SGHNT and CDR2 is YENEEA. The CDR3 region has the DNA TGTGCCAGCAGCTCGGGACAGATGAACACTGAAGCTTTCTTT. It is translated as CASSSGQMNTEAFF. The whole variable domain, remainder taken from reference TRBV11-3 and TRBJ1-1, is EAGVVQSPRYKIIEKKQPVAFWCNPISGHNTLYWYLQNLGQGPELLIRYENEEAVDDSQLPKDRFSAERLKGVDSTLKIQPAELGDSAVYLCASSSGQMNTEAFFGQGTRLTVV.

The table lists this clonotype with a few counts. This chain uses TRBV7-9 with TRBJ1-2, with D maybe TRBD1 (5 bases). This CDR3 is built from 13 residues. CDR1 SEHNR and CDR2 FQNEAQ come from the germline V gene (reference sequence). V dropped 5 bases and J dropped 4 bases, with 11 bases sitting between them. For the CDR3, the DNA is TGTGCCAGCAGCCCACAGGACTCCTATGGCTACACCTTC. Its protein is CASSPQDSYGYTF.

This clonotype was recorded many times. This chain connects TRBV18 to TRBJ2-3; weak D call: TRBD2 (6 bases). V lost 3 bases and J lost 3, with 13 bases in between. This CDR3 region has 15 residues. Germline V gives CDR1 KGHSH, CDR2 LQKENI. The CDR3 loop is CASSPEGYTTDTQYF. CDR3 sequence (DNA): TGTGCCAGCTCACCGGAGGGATACACGACAGATACGCAGTATTTT.

Ten or more counts support this clonotype. The chain has TRBV7-2 and TRBJ2-5, with a weak D call TRBD1 (6 bases). This CDR3 contains 13 residues. V lost 2 bases and J 3 bases, leaving 7 bases between the germline ends. CDR1 SGHTA and CDR2 FQGNSA come from the germline V gene. CDR3 region: CASSLKGEETQYF. CDR3 coding DNA: TGTGCCAGCAGCTTAAAGGGGGAAGAGACCCAGTACTTC.

Many counts were recorded for this clonotype. The V and J genes are TRBV7-3 and TRBJ2-1; the D is unclear. Germline V gene sequence: CDR1 SGHTA, CDR2 FQGTGA. This CDR3 contains 16 residues. Trimming stripped 1 base from V and 1 base from J, with 11 bases between. CDR3 in DNA: TGTGCCAGCAGCTTAAGGGCCGCGACGTCCTACAATGAGCAGTTCTTC. Protein: CASSLRAATSYNEQFF.

This clonotype showed up many times. The genes are TRBV12-3 or TRBV12-4 and TRBJ2-1; D remains ambiguous. Trimming stripped 2 bases from V and 0 bases from J, with 20 bases between. The CDR3 loop spans 19 amino acids. CDR3 sequence reads: CASSLISYHALSSYNEQFF. CDR3 nucleotide sequence: TGTGCCAGCAGTTTAATCTCCTATCATGCATTGAGCTCCTACAATGAGCAGTTCTTC.

This clonotype was counted ten times or more. V usage is TRBV6-6 and J usage is TRBJ1-1, with D possibly TRBD1 on 5 matching bases. The CDR3 loop spans 16 amino acids. Germline lookup yields CDR1 MNHNY and CDR2 SVGAGI (reference sequence). Trimming removed 0 bases from V and 4 bases from J, with 15 bases in between. The CDR3: CASSYSVGQGGTEAFF. The CDR3 coding sequence is TGTGCCAGCAGTTACTCGGTGGGGCAGGGTGGCACTGAAGCTTTCTTT.

This clonotype was seen many times. The chain is built from TRBV2 and TRBJ1-1; D gene ambiguous. Looked up from germline, CDR1 is SNHLY and CDR2 is FYNNEI. The CDR3 is 12 residues long. V was pared by 8 bases and J by 4 bases, with 11 bases between. In DNA form, the CDR3 reads TGTGCCAGCGGTAGGGAATTCACTGAAGCTTTCTTT. Translation gives CASGREFTEAFF.

This clonotype showed up just a few times. CDR3 bases: TGTGCCACCAGCAGAGAGGGGGAGACCCAGTACTTC. Amino acids: CATSREGETQYF. The rearrangement links TRBV15 to TRBJ2-5; no clear D. CDR1 and CDR2 from the germline V gene are LNHNV and YYDKDF (reference sequence). This CDR3 has 12 amino acids. V shed 0 bases and J shed 5 bases, with 4 bases lying between them.

The chain uses TRBV20-1 and TRBJ1-2, with TRBD1 matching over 9 bases. Germline CDR1 is DFQATT and CDR2 is SNEGSKA (reference sequence). J lost 5 bases, V lost 0 bases, and 4 bases had no gene match. This CDR3 has 14 residues. CDR3 protein: CSARDGGTGYGYTF. CDR3 DNA: TGCAGTGCTAGAGACGGGGGGACAGGGTATGGCTACACCTTC.

This clonotype was counted many times. The V gene is TRBV12-5, the J gene TRBJ2-1, with D possibly TRBD2 on 6 matching bases. With 4 bases removed from V and 2 bases from J, the gap between germline ends came to 18 bases. CDR1 and CDR2 (germline): LGHNT, FRNRAP. The length of the CDR3 is 17 residues. CDR3 DNA: TGTGCTAGTGGTTCCTCCTCCGGGACTCACCCCTACAATGAGCAGTTCTTC. Translated, it gives CASGSSSGTHPYNEQFF.

V gene TRBV4-3 combines with J gene TRBJ1-3, with D unclear. The CDR3 contains 15 residues. Germline V gives CDR1 LGHNA, CDR2 YSLEER. The V and J ends lost 0 bases and 0 bases respectively, with 6 bases between them. This CDR3 is CASSQDSYSGNTIYF. The DNA of the CDR3 is TGCGCCAGCAGCCAAGATTCGTACTCTGGAAACACCATATATTTT.